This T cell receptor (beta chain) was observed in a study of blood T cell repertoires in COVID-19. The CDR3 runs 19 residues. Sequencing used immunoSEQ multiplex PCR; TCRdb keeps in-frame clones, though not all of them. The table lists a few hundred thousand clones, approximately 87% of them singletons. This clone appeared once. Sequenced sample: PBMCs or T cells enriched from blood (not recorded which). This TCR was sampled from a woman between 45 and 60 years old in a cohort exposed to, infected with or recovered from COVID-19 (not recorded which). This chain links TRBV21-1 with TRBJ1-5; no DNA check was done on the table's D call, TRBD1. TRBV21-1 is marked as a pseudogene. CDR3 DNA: TGTGCCAGCAGCAAACCGGGACACACTATAGGATTACCCAATCAGCCCCAGCATTTT. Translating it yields CASSKPGHTIGLPNQPQHF.